This is a list of T cell receptor beta chains from one sample in a study of early T cells in non-severe SARS-CoV-2 infection. TCRdb re-called the 5' RACE reads with MiXCR, one entry per CDR3 protein. The table has approximately 75,000 distinct CDR3 sequences, over 3.5% seen once. Sequenced here: whole blood, sampled at baseline. All receptors derive from an adult who was a healthcare worker with PCR-confirmed SARS-CoV-2 infection or an uninfected control (not recorded which). The donor label of this sample is uncertain. The CDR3 runs from the conserved cysteine through the conserved F or W. A D gene is named only where the DNA matches it firmly. Clone size is given for some rows only: seen once, a few or many times, or a class if the clone is expanded.

abundance	len	v_gene	j_gene	d_gene	CDR3aa	CDR3nt
-	14	TRBV3-1	TRBJ2-7	-	CASSQDLTTYEQYF	TGTGCCAGCAGCCAAGACCTTACCACCTACGAGCAGTACTTC
many	13	TRBV20-1	TRBJ2-3	-	CSARGHSTDTQYF	TGCAGTGCTAGAGGGCATTCCACAGATACGCAGTATTTT
-	14	TRBV7-8	TRBJ2-1	-	CASSYASSYNEQFF	TGTGCCAGCAGCTACGCGAGCTCCTACAATGAGCAGTTCTTC
many	16	TRBV30	TRBJ1-3	-	CAWSPTGSSSGNTIYF	TGTGCCTGGAGTCCTACGGGATCTTCCTCTGGAAACACCATATATTTT
few	16	TRBV2	TRBJ2-3	TRBD1	CASRIQTGTSTDTQYF	TGTGCCAGCAGAATACAGACAGGGACGTCCACAGATACGCAGTATTTT
many	9	TRBV7-2	TRBJ1-1	-	CASSPLAFF	TGTGCCAGCAGCCCCCTTGCTTTCTTT
few	11	TRBV30	TRBJ2-1	-	CAWSVRNEQFF	TGTGCCTGGAGTGTACGGAATGAGCAGTTCTTC
many	12	TRBV27	TRBJ1-2	-	CASRNRDEGYTF	TGTGCCAGCAGGAACAGGGATGAAGGCTACACCTTC
-	19	TRBV4-1	TRBJ2-5	TRBD2	CASSQVSRTSGGSQGTQYF	TGCGCCAGCAGCCAAGTGTCTAGGACTAGCGGGGGGTCCCAGGGGACCCAGTACTTC
many	15	TRBV27	TRBJ1-4	-	CASSLSPRENEKLFF	TGTGCCAGCAGTTTATCGCCCAGGGAAAATGAAAAACTGTTTTTT
many	14	TRBV15	TRBJ2-1	TRBD1	CATSRDWGQGEKFF	TGTGCCACCAGCAGAGATTGGGGACAGGGGGAGAAGTTCTTC
many	14	TRBV7-2	TRBJ2-5	-	CASSLARHQETQYF	TGTGCCAGCAGCTTAGCGCGACATCAAGAGACCCAGTACTTC
medium-sized	14	TRBV28	TRBJ2-7	TRBD1	CAIPSGQAPYEQYF	TGTGCCATCCCATCGGGACAGGCCCCTTACGAGCAGTACTTC
few	13	TRBV29-1	TRBJ1-1	-	CSPREVGDTEAFF	TGCAGCCCTCGGGAGGTAGGGGACACTGAAGCTTTCTTT
few	11	TRBV28	TRBJ2-7	-	CASSIRGEQYF	TGTGCCAGCAGTATTAGGGGGGAGCAGTACTTC
-	19	TRBV20-1	TRBJ2-3	-	CSARDRLPVTTPRGDTQYF	TGCAGTGCTAGAGATCGACTACCGGTTACAACCCCCCGAGGAGATACGCAGTATTTT
few	13	TRBV12-3/TRBV12-4	TRBJ1-1	-	CASSRAGDRAAFF	TGTGCCAGCAGTAGGGCCGGGGACCGGGCAGCTTTCTTT
few	14	TRBV28	TRBJ1-1	-	CASSSEYANTEAFF	TGTGCCAGCAGTTCCGAGTATGCGAACACTGAAGCTTTCTTT
many	15	TRBV12-3/TRBV12-4	TRBJ1-5	-	CASSLKTNSNQPQHF	TGTGCCAGCAGTTTGAAGACGAACAGCAATCAGCCCCAGCATTTT
few	13	TRBV11-2	TRBJ2-7	-	CASSSVQTYEQYF	TGTGCCAGCAGCTCAGTCCAGACCTACGAGCAGTACTTC
few	13	TRBV10-2	TRBJ2-2	-	CADRTENTGELFF	TGCGCCGACCGGACGGAGAACACCGGGGAGCTGTTTTTT
few	18	TRBV10-2	TRBJ2-7	-	CASRMGRGLPRDLYEQYF	TGCGCCAGCAGGATGGGCAGAGGCCTTCCCAGAGACCTCTACGAGCAGTACTTC
many	16	TRBV4-2	TRBJ2-7	TRBD1	CASSQEWTGDHHEQYF	TGTGCCAGCAGCCAAGAGTGGACAGGGGATCACCACGAGCAGTACTTC
many	16	TRBV20-1	TRBJ2-3	TRBD1	CSARDTTGGHTDTQYF	TGCAGTGCTAGAGACACCACAGGGGGCCACACAGATACGCAGTATTTT
few	12	TRBV12-3/TRBV12-4	TRBJ1-2	-	CASSFRAAGYTF	TGTGCCAGCAGTTTCAGGGCGGCTGGCTACACCTTC
-	15	TRBV28	TRBJ2-1	TRBD2	CASSGEGTYYNEQFF	TGTGCCAGCAGTGGGGAGGGGACTTACTACAATGAGCAGTTCTTC
-	15	TRBV5-1	TRBJ1-5	TRBD1	CASSLEGATDQPQHF	TGCGCCAGCAGCTTGGAGGGGGCTACCGATCAGCCCCAGCATTTT
many	13	TRBV29-1	TRBJ1-1	-	CSVEVGLNTEAFF	TGCAGCGTTGAAGTAGGCCTGAACACTGAAGCTTTCTTT